This TCR beta chain was identified in a study of cytomegalovirus exposure and HLA in healthy donors (dated 2017 in TCRdb). Turning to the overall study: An earlier analysis of 587 of the donors reported about 250 Gb of sequence data and about 100 million unique TCR beta sequences from some 180 million T cells. Rather than drawing on any new phenotypic data, the later analysis identified candidate immune exposures from TCR beta sequences and the way those sequences occurred across donors. High-throughput TCR immunosequencing, statistical association of individual TCRs with disease status, and machine learning were combined to predict cytomegalovirus infection status. The study was designed to test whether signatures of past pathogen exposure could be identified by cataloging public T cell receptors. Because of strong linkage in the cohort, a handful of DR-DQ haplotypes were treated as single units for association and clustering. HLA typing covered class I and class II loci at four-digit resolution. Donor age, sex, ethnicity and CMV serostatus were compiled together with the repertoire data. The number of donors typed differed by locus, with roughly 629-640 for A, B, C, DRB1 and DQB1, more than 500 for DQA1, 600 to 610 for DPA1, and 472 for DPB1. Among approximately 370 genotyped donors of the cohort, an average of approximately 220,000 unique TCR beta nucleotide sequences was sequenced per donor, of which about 18% were non-productive. In an earlier analysis of 500 to 650 of the donors, high-throughput TCR beta sequencing was used to judge whether each TCR beta V gene segment behaved as functional or pseudogenic. All discovery cohort repertoires had been generated on a single sequencing platform. Using immunosequencing, the study profiled T cell repertoires from 666 subjects and related those repertoires to cytomegalovirus serostatus. An early release that covered around 590 HLA-typed donors contained about 300 gigabases of sequencing data and tens of millions of unique TCR sequences. Genome-wide SNP genotypes for about 65% of the roughly 670 donors were used in a later genetic analysis, which treated that subset as a discovery cohort. Of the roughly 430 genotyped donors, around 81% fell in the genetic ancestry cluster associated with self-reported Caucasian donors. Along with the approximately 650-subject first cohort, a separate validation cohort of 120 different subjects was used. In a later analysis, previously published TCR beta repertoires from about 670 donors were re-analyzed and high-resolution HLA genotyping was added so that TCR occurrence patterns could be studied.

Comment on this clone: Its antigen target is currently unknown. The sample holds no much larger clone one base away, and base qualities are not on file.

Between the V and J ends, shortened by 3 bases and 4 bases respectively, the junction contains 12 bases. The CDR3 starts with the cysteine, ends with the phenylalanine, and has 14 residues. CDR3 DNA is the only sequence kept; it has 42 bases, read in frame from the first base. From a lookup of the germline V gene, CDR1 and CDR2 are KGHSH and LQKENI. To prepare the library, the immunoSEQ multiplex PCR assay was applied. For the multiplex PCR, a mixture combining 60 forward primers for TCR Vbeta segments and 13 reverse primers for TCR Jbeta segments was used. Amplification of the CDR3 region of rearranged TCR beta genes was performed with a multiplex PCR assay on genomic DNA. On the Illumina HiSeq System, the amplified TCR beta libraries were sequenced as 87-base-pair reads. In the original analysis: In a later analysis, tens of millions of unique TCR beta chains were counted across the 500 to 850 repertoires, and roughly 10 million of these chains were shared by at least two donors. Raw reads were error-corrected and collapsed into unique sequences by a nearest-neighbor algorithm in which closely related sequences were merged to remove PCR and sequencing errors. V, D and J gene segments were assigned by aligning CDR3 sequences to IMGT reference sequences. For a sequence to be retained, a match of at least six nucleotides to both a V gene segment and a J gene segment was required. A rearrangement was called productive if the CDR3 had no stop codons and remained in frame with V and J, and every other rearrangement was called non-productive. CDR3 was defined according to IMGT convention as the region running from the second conserved V-encoded cysteine to the conserved J-encoded phenylalanine. The earlier analysis of approximately 590 of the donors excluded any sequence lacking an unambiguous match to a single V gene segment. In an earlier analysis of approximately 500 of the donors, a V segment was called functional when productive rearrangements were above 56.7%, and segregating when the standard deviation between donors exceeded 5%. A statistical classification framework was developed to diagnose cytomegalovirus status using the catalog of TCR beta chain sequences. In a later analysis, V and J genes were assigned by comparing TCR nucleotide sequences against IMGT/GENE-DB human TR gene sequences. A later analysis assigned CDR3 sequences and most-parsimonious VDJ recombination scenarios with the TCRdist pipeline. In a later analysis, each TCR beta chain was defined by its CDR3 amino acid sequence together with its V-gene family, and reads lacking a unique V-gene family were excluded. As a way to deal with suspected cross-contamination and a sequencing artifact, a later analysis dropped 450 to 700 nucleotide sequences that were highly shared and had low generation probability. A later analysis calculated a clonal expansion index for each public chain from normalized within-repertoire ranks of inferred template counts. In a later analysis, generation probabilities were computed with a VDJ recombination model fitted to out-of-frame rearrangements, and the resulting probabilities were checked against IGoR. In a later analysis, TCR-TCR, TCR-HLA and TCR-CMV co-occurrence was scored with hypergeometric tests, and a repertoire-size bias correction was applied to TCR pairs. False discovery rates were estimated in a later analysis by permuting HLA or CMV assignments 20 times. In a later analysis, co-occurring TCRs were grouped with DBSCAN, and TCRdist sequence similarity was added when clustering was performed within HLA-allele-positive subsets. For co-occurrence clustering, repertoires with fewer than 30,000 or more than 120,000 public chains were excluded, along with four or five repertoires with anomalous nucleotide sharing. TCRdb limited this immuneACCESS table to in-frame rearrangements with V and J called. A share of clones is missing; checked studies link under half to unresolved V genes, and the rest is unexplained. V and J calls and clone size come straight from that table; D and trimming were deduced from the DNA. In this sample the table shows hundreds of thousands of clones, just over 75% of which occur a single time. Roughly 2.5% of the sample belongs to the ten largest clones.

What the study reported, not specific to this receptor: Only TCR beta chains were sequenced in this cohort, and the absence of alpha or paired-chain data limited detectable features. According to a later analysis, TCR association rates differed among HLA loci, with DRB1 alleles showing the most associated TCRs and HLA-C alleles showing the fewest. Three of the identified cytomegalovirus-associated TCR beta chains were confirmed in vitro to be specific for cytomegalovirus antigens. When HLA alleles, especially DR and DQ, strongly co-occurred, attributing TCR associations to individual alleles was difficult. An earlier analysis of some 590 of the donors showed that most TCR beta V segments appeared in productive rearrangements either about 87% or about 30% of the time, which broadly matched IMGT annotations. Linkage disequilibrium might explain the correlated functional status among segregating V segments, but an unknown experimental factor could not be ruled out. According to the authors, the approach could potentially be generalized to other disease states and immunological phenotypes. For the cohort, immune exposure information was limited to CMV serostatus. In both the original and validation cohorts, the classifier was reported to diagnose cytomegalovirus status with high specificity and sensitivity. In a later analysis, HLA-associated TCR beta chains were found to be more clonally expanded and to have lower generation probabilities than equally common non-associated chains. The sequencing pipeline was judged likely to have produced a cluster of highly shared sequence variants as a technical artifact. A further reported finding was that TCR beta sequences accurately predicted the HLA-A and HLA-B alleles for most subjects in the first cohort. Sequencing depth was assumed to be roughly uniform across donors in the presence/absence analyses, though that assumption may not hold. Some IMGT-functional V segments, including TRBV6-2 and TRBV6-3, could not be distinguished by the 87-base-pair reads and were therefore excluded. Across donors, most TCR sequences were observed very rarely, whereas some public TCRs were present in many individuals. In a later analysis, several top co-occurrence clusters were reported to appear linked to parvovirus B19, influenza, CMV and Epstein-Barr virus. A total of 164 TCR beta chains were listed by the study as associated with cytomegalovirus. Because counts were too low, roughly 17 rarely observed V segments, including chromosome 9 orphons, were left out of the earlier analysis of 587 of the donors. Because HLA typing was unavailable for some donors at each locus, only the typed subset was used in association tests. A later genetic analysis associated a missense DCLRE1C variant with V-gene and J-gene trimming of TCR beta chains, and an independent cohort replicated the association. In a later genetic analysis, fewer N-insertions in productive TCRs were reported among donors in an Asian-associated ancestry cluster than the approximately 710-donor mean. Specific HLA alleles were associated with roughly 17,000 TCR beta sequences at a false discovery rate of 0.05 in a later analysis. According to a later analysis, most CMV-associated TCR beta chains appeared to be HLA-restricted, and the HLA associations seemed to be driven largely by CMV exposure.

The cohort comprised some 680 healthy bone marrow donors. At the time of sampling, all cohort members were nominally healthy, though unrecorded immune exposures were likely present. The donor was CMV seropositive and was included in the group of 250 to 350 seropositive cohort members. Each donor provided a peripheral blood sample, and peripheral blood mononuclear cells were used for TCR beta sequencing. The Qiagen DNeasy Blood Extraction Kit was used to extract genomic DNA from the blood cell samples. Sequencing was performed on PBMCs. This chain is built from TRBV18 and TRBJ1-1; no D gene is confidently identified. This TCR was recovered from a woman aged 55-70 years in good health and CMV-seropositive. The CDR3: CASSPSEVGTEAFF. The DNA is as follows: TGTGCCAGCTCACCCTCCGAAGTCGGCACTGAAGCTTTCTTT. Here the CDR3 is joined to the reference TRBV18 and TRBJ1-1 genes, and the full variable domain is: NAGVMQNPRHLVRRRGQEARLRCSPMKGHSHVYWYRQLPEEGLKFMVYLQKENIIDESGMPKERFSAEFPKEGPSILRIQQVVRGDSAAYFCASSPSEVGTEAFFGQGTRLTVV.